The source of this T cell receptor (beta chain) is a study of hypomethylating agent response in myelodysplastic syndrome. Turning to the study itself: With a mean age of roughly 72 +/- 6.3 years, patients were most commonly cytogenetically diploid.

Two replicates of roughly 200 ng each gave 400 ng DNA per sample, survey resolution. This table comes from immunoSEQ multiplex PCR, and its TCRdb copy is limited to in-frame clones, with some not included. The table lists approximately 5,500 clones, around 80% of them singletons. Findings and caveats of the study: Richness, rarefaction diversity and clonality did not change significantly after hypomethylating treatment.

Worth noting for this clone: Its antigen is currently unknown.

This sequence originates from a human donor with myelodysplastic syndrome. The specimen comprised bone marrow, sampled before or after starting hypomethylating agent treatment for myelodysplastic syndrome (not recorded which).

The CDR3 reads CASSENSGGNTIYF. The CDR3 bases are TGCGCCAGCAGTGAGAACAGTGGCGGAAACACCATATATTTT. The chain employs TRBV10-1 and TRBJ1-3; no definite D call. The CDR3 is 14 amino acids. Trimming removed 2 bases at V and 4 bases at J, with 9 bases between. Germline-derived CDR1 and CDR2 are WNHNN and SYGVQD (reference sequence).